Each of the 10 T cell receptor beta chains below was sequenced from the same sample in a study of a mutant IDH1 vaccine in newly diagnosed glioma. The method was immunoSEQ multiplex PCR; TCRdb's version includes in-frame clones alone and lacks a portion of them. Among 80,000 to 100,000 clones listed, over 75% were seen once. Time point specified: baseline, week 1 (first vaccination visit). The treatment: pre-vaccination baseline after standard-of-care therapy. The sample here was PBMCs, taken from a glioma patient treated with radiotherapy, temozolomide or both. These receptors were taken from a man aged 35-49 years with glioma. Some clones in this sample may be carry-over from other donors' samples.

V usage is TRBV18 and J usage is TRBJ1-1; 8 positions match TRBD1. The CDR3 totals 14 residues. After removal of 6 bases from V and 1 base from J, the junction contained 4 bases not matched to a gene. Germline CDR1 KGHSH, CDR2 LQKENI. CDR3 amino acids: CASSQGQGNTEAFF. The CDR3, as DNA: TGTGCCAGCTCGCAAGGACAGGGGAACACTGAAGCTTTCTTT. The whole variable domain, filled in from reference TRBV18 and TRBJ1-1, reads NAGVMQNPRHLVRRRGQEARLRCSPMKGHSHVYWYRQLPEEGLKFMVYLQKENIIDESGMPKERFSAEFPKEGPSILRIQQVVRGDSAAYFCASSQGQGNTEAFFGQGTRLTVV.

This clone was found a few times. The chain uses TRBV10-2 and TRBJ2-5, with 9 bases lining up with TRBD2. Germline CDR1 WSHSY, CDR2 SAAADI. The J segment lost 5 bases and the V segment lost 2 bases, leaving 12 bases of the junction unmatched. The CDR3 sequence is 17 residues long. CDR3 sequence reads: CASSERRLAGGRETQYF. CDR3 DNA: TGCGCCAGCAGTGAGAGGCGTTTGGCGGGGGGGAGGGAGACCCAGTACTTC.

This clone was seen a handful of times. The chain joins TRBV18 to TRBJ1-2; TRBD1 might be the D (5 bases). The CDR3 is 13 residues long. V was shortened by 6 bases and J by 0 bases, with 8 bases between the two germline ends. Germline V lookup: CDR1 KGHSH, CDR2 LQKENI. CDR3 residues: CASSTGANYGYTF. The DNA of the CDR3 is TGTGCCAGCTCCACGGGGGCTAACTATGGCTACACCTTC.

The chain couples TRBV10-3 to TRBJ2-5, with 9 bases lining up with TRBD1. V was pared by 10 bases and J by 5 bases, with 11 bases of the junction left unmatched. The CDR3 contains 14 residues. Germline V lookup: CDR1 ENHRY, CDR2 SYGVKD. The CDR3 loop is CAKISGQGGETQYF. CDR3 nucleotide sequence: TGTGCCAAAATCTCGGGACAGGGAGGGGAGACCCAGTACTTC.

The chain links TRBV27 to TRBJ2-2, with unresolved D. Germline lookup yields CDR1 MNHEY and CDR2 SMNVEV (reference sequence). V lost 8 bases and J 6 bases, leaving 19 bases between the germline ends. The CDR3 contains 15 residues. CDR3 residues: CASGMSSHVPGELFF. CDR3 bases: TGTGCCAGCGGGATGTCTAGTCATGTGCCCGGGGAGCTGTTTTTT.

The V call is TRBV5-4, the J call TRBJ2-7, with TRBD2 matching 9 bases. The ends lost 4 bases at V and 2 bases at J; junction bases unmatched: 10. The CDR3 is 16 amino acids. CDR1 SGHNT and CDR2 YYREEE come from the germline V gene (reference sequence). The CDR3 protein is CASSRAGGGAAYEQYF. CDR3 nucleotides: TGTGCCAGCAGCCGTGCTGGCGGGGGGGCCGCCTACGAGCAGTACTTC.

CDR3 in DNA: TGTGCCAGCACCAGTAGTGGGGAGAGGGAAAAACTGTTTTTT. Encoded protein: CASTSSGEREKLFF. The J gene is TRBJ1-4, the V gene TRBV9; D unresolved. The CDR3 has 14 residues. V shed 6 bases and J shed 8 bases, with 17 bases lying between them. Per germline, CDR1 SGDLS and CDR2 YYNGEE.

This clone was seen a handful of times. The rearrangement joins TRBV30 to TRBJ1-5; unclear D gene. The CDR3 contains 12 residues. Germline V lookup: CDR1 GTSNPN, CDR2 SVGIG (reference sequence). V shed 1 base and J shed 3 bases, with 4 bases lying between them. The CDR3 region has the DNA TGTGCCTGGAGTGGAAACAATCAGCCCCAGCATTTT. Amino acids: CAWSGNNQPQHF.

The chain joins TRBV4-2 to TRBJ1-1; a possible D gene is TRBD1 (5 bases). CDR1 and CDR2 (germline): LGHNA, YNFKEQ. Trimming pared 0 bases from V and 9 bases from J, leaving 29 bases between. This CDR3 has 19 amino acids. The CDR3 region is CASSQDGEGNPGRKTKAFF. CDR3 bases: TGTGCCAGCAGCCAAGATGGAGAGGGGAACCCCGGGCGTAAAACAAAAGCTTTCTTT.

V gene TRBV29-1 combines with J gene TRBJ1-2; D might be TRBD1 (6 bases). V was pared by 4 bases and J by 0 bases, with 12 bases between. From germline, CDR1 is SQVTM and CDR2 ANQGSEA. The CDR3 totals 14 residues. Written as DNA, the CDR3 is TGCAGCGTTGGGATACAGGGAGCTAACTATGGCTACACCTTC. It codes for CSVGIQGANYGYTF. Based on the CDR3 plus reference TRBV29-1 and TRBJ1-2, the full variable domain is SAVISQKPSRDICQRGTSLTIQCQVDSQVTMMFWYRQQPGQSLTLIATANQGSEATYESGFVIDKFPISRPNLTFSTLTVSNMSPEDSSIYLCSVGIQGANYGYTFGSGTRLTVV.